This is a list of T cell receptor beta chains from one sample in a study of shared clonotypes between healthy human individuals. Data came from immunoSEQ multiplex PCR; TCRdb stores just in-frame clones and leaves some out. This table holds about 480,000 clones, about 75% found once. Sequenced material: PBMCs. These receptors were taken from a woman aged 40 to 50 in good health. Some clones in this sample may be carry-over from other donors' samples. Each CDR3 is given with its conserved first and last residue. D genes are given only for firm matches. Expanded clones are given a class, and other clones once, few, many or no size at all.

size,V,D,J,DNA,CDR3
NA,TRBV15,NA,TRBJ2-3,TGTGCCACCAGCAGAGGTGCCGGCACAGATACGCAGTATTTT,CATSRGAGTDTQYF
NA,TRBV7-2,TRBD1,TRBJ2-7,TGTGCCAGCAGCTTATCGACCGGACAGGTATACGAGCAGTACTTC,CASSLSTGQVYEQYF
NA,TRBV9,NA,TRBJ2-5,TGTGCCAGCAGCGTAGAGGGGAGATCCCAAGAGACCCAGTACTTC,CASSVEGRSQETQYF
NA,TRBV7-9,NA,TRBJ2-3,TGTGCCAGCGGCAGCACCACAGATACGCAGTATTTT,CASGSTTDTQYF
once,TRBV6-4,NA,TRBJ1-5,TGTGCCAGCTCTCCGGGGTCCAATCAGCCCCAGCATTTT,CASSPGSNQPQHF
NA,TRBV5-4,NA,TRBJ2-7,TGTGCCAGCAGCTTGGCAGGGTCGTACGAGCAGTACTTC,CASSLAGSYEQYF
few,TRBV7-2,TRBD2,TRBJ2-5,TGTGCCAGCACGCTAGCGGGAGTTCAGCGAGAGACCCAGTACTTC,CASTLAGVQRETQYF
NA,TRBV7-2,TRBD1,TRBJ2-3,TGTGCCAGCAGCTTAGACAGGGGAACAGATACGCAGTATTTT,CASSLDRGTDTQYF
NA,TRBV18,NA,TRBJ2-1,TGTGCCAGCTCACCTGAGCGGCCCTACAATGAGCAGTTCTTC,CASSPERPYNEQFF
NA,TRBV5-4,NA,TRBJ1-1,TGTGCCAGCAGCTTGCGATCGGGGGGTGAAGCTTTCTTT,CASSLRSGGEAFF
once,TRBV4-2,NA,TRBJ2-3,TGTGCCAGTAATACTTTATCGCCCTCCGGCACAGATACGCAGTATTTT,CASNTLSPSGTDTQYF
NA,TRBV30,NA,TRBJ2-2,TGTGCCTGGAGTGCACCCCACCTGGGAACCGGGGAGCTGTTTTTT,CAWSAPHLGTGELFF
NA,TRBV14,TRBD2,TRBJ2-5,TGTGCCAGCAGCCAAATAGCGGGACCGGGAGAGACCCAGTACTTC,CASSQIAGPGETQYF
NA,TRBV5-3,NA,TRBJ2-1,TGTGCCAGAAGCCCATTGCATGGGCCCCCATACAATGAGCAGTTCTTC,CARSPLHGPPYNEQFF
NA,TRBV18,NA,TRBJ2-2,TGTGCCAGCTCACCACCTGGCGGAGTTAACACCGGGGAGCTGTTTTTT,CASSPPGGVNTGELFF
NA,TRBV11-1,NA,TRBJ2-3,TGTGCCAGCAGCTTAGACAGGTGGACAGATACGCAGTATTTT,CASSLDRWTDTQYF
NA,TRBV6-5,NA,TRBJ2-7,TGTGCCAGCAGTTGGGGGACATTTCTTTACGAGCAGTACTTC,CASSWGTFLYEQYF
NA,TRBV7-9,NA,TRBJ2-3,TGTGCCAGCAGACCGTCCAACTTGGTCAACACAGATACGCAGTATTTT,CASRPSNLVNTDTQYF
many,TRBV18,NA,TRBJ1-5,TGTGCCAGCTCACCAAGCGGACAGAATAGCAATCAGCCCCAGCATTTT,CASSPSGQNSNQPQHF
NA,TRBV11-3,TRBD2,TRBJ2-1,TGTGCCAGCAGCCCGGGACTAGTGTACAATGAGCAGTTCTTC,CASSPGLVYNEQFF
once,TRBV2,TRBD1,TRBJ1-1,TGTGCCAGCGCTAGTGAGGCAGGGGGCGATGCTTTCTTT,CASASEAGGDAFF
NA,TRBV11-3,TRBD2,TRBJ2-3,TGTGCCAGCAGCTCTAGAGGGACACTAGCGGGAGCGGGCGCAGATACGCAGTATTTT,CASSSRGTLAGAGADTQYF
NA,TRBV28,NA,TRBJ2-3,TGTGCCAGCAACCAGGACACGCCTGTGGACACAGATACGCAGTATTTT,CASNQDTPVDTDTQYF
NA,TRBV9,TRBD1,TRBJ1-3,TGTGCCAGCAGCGGGACAGGGCACGGAAACACCATATATTTT,CASSGTGHGNTIYF